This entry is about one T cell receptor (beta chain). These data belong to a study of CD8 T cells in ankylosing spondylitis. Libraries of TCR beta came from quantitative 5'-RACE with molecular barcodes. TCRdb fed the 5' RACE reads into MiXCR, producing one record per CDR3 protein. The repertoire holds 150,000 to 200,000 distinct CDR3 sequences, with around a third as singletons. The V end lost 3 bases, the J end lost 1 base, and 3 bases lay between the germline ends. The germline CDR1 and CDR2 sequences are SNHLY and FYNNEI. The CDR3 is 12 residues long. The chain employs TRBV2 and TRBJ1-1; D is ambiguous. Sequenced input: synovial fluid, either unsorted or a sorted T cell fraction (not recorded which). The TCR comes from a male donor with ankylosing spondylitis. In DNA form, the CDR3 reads TGTGCCAGCAGTGATTGGAACACTGAAGCTTTCTTT. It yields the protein CASSDWNTEAFF.